This section outlines one T cell receptor (beta chain) sequence together with its context. From germline, CDR1 is SNHLY and CDR2 FYNNEI. The CDR3 has 14 amino acids. Trimming pared 4 bases from V and 5 bases from J, leaving 15 bases between. This entry comes from a study of cytomegalovirus exposure and HLA in healthy donors. The PCR contained 60 Vbeta and 13 Jbeta primers. Clones were read by immunoSEQ multiplex PCR, and TCRdb kept only the in-frame ones, dropping some. The repertoire has about 180,000 clones, approximately 80% of them found once; the top ten carry more than 1.1%. The source of this sequence is a girl between 5 and 17 years old in good health and CMV-seropositive. The V call is TRBV2, the J call TRBJ2-7; D may be TRBD2 (6 bases). The source material was PBMCs. CDR3 loop: CASSAGSGYHEQYF. For the CDR3, the DNA is TGTGCCAGCAGTGCGGGTAGCGGATACCACGAGCAGTACTTC.